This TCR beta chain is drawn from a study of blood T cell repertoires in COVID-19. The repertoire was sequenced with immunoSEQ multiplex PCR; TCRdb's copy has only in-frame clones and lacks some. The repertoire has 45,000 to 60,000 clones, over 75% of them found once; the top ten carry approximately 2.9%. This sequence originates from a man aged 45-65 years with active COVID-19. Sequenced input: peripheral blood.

In DNA, the CDR3 is TGTGCCAGCAGTTACTCGAGGTCTCAGGGAAAGGAGCAGTACTTC. Translating gives CASSYSRSQGKEQYF. The chain recombines TRBV6-5 with TRBJ2-7; tentatively, D is TRBD1 (5 bases). The CDR3 extends over 15 amino acids. The V end lost 0 bases, the J end lost 7 bases, and 16 bases lay between the germline ends. In germline, CDR1 is MNHEY, CDR2 SVGAGI.